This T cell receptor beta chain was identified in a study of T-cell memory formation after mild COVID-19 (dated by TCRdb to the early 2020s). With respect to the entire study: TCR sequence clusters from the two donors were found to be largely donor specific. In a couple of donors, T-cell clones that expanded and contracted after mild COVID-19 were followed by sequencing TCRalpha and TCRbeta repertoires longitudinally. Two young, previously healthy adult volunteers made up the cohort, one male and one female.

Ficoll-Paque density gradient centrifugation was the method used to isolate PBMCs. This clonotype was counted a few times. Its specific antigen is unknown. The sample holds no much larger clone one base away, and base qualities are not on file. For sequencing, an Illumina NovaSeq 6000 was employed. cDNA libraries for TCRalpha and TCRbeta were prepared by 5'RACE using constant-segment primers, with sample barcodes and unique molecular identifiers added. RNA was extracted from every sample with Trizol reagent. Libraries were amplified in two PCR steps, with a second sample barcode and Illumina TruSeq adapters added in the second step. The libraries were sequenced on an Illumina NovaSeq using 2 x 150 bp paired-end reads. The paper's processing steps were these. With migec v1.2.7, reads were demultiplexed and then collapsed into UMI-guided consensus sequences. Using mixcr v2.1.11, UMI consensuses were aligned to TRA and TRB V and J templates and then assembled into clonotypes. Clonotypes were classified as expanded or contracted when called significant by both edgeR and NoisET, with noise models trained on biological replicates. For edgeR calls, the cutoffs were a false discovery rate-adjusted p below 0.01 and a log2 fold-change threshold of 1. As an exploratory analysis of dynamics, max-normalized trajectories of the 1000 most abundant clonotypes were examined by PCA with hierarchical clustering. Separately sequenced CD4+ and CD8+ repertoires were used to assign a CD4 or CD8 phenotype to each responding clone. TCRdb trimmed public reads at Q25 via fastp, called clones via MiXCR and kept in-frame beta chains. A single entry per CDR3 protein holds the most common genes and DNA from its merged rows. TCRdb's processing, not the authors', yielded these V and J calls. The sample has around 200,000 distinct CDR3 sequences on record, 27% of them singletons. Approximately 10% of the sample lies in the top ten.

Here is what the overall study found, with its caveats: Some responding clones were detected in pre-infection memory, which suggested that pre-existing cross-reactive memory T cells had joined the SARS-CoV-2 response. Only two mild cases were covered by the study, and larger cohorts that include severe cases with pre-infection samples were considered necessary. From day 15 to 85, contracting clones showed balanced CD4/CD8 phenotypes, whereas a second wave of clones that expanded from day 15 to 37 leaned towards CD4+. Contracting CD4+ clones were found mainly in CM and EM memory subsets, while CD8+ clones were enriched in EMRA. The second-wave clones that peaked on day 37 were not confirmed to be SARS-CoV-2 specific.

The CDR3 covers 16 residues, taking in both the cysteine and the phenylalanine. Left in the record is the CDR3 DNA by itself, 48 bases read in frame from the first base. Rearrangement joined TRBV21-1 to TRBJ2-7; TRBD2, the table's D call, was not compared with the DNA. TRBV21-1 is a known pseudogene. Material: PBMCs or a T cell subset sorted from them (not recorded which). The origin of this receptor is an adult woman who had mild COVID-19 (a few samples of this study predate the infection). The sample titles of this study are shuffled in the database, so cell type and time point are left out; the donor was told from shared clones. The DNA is TGTGCCAGCAGCAAAGGTCGGCTAGCGGGAGTCAACGAGCAGTACTTC. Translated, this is CASSKGRLAGVNEQYF.